These 23 T cell receptor beta chains were sequenced from one sample in a study of T cells expressing NK-cell markers. From the 5' RACE reads, TCRdb lists one entry per CDR3 protein and no DNA. The listing contains roughly 280,000 distinct CDR3 sequences. Sequenced material: blood T cells: a sorted CD56 or NKG2C T cell subset, CD4+ or CD8+ T cells, or bulk PBMC T cells (not recorded which). The receptors were sampled from a man between 18 and 29 years old in good health.

The rearrangement uses TRBV6-1 and TRBJ2-3; the D call of TRBD1 rests on TCRdb alone, since no DNA is present to check it. CDR1 and CDR2 from the germline V gene are MNHNS and SASEGT. The CDR3 length is 16 residues. The CDR3: CAGRTGGEGVSGTQYF.

V is TRBV7-9 and J is TRBJ2-7; TCRdb reports TRBD2, a call that lacks DNA to check it against. In germline, CDR1 is SEHNR, CDR2 FQNEAQ (reference sequence). The CDR3 sequence is 15 residues long. The CDR3 is CASSLGGLGVGEQYF. Full variable domain (rest looked up from reference TRBV7-9 and TRBJ2-7): DTGVSQNPRHKITKRGQNVTFRCDPISEHNRLYWYRQTLGQGPEFLTYFQNEAQLEKSRLLSDRFSAERPKGSFSTLEIQRTEQGDSAMYLCASSLGGLGVGEQYFGPGTRLTVT.

The chain couples TRBV12-3 or TRBV12-4 to TRBJ2-2; TCRdb outputs TRBD1, but without DNA this stays unchecked. The CDR3 length is 15 residues. The CDR3 here is CASTDLGGNTGELFF.

The chain employs TRBV28 and TRBJ2-1; TCRdb reports TRBD1, a call that lacks DNA to check it against. Germline CDR1 reads MDHEN; CDR2 reads SYDVKM. The CDR3 is 15 residues long. The CDR3 spells CASTLRQGLNNEQFF.

The rearrangement joins TRBV12-3 or TRBV12-4 to TRBJ2-2; TCRdb's D gene call, TRBD2, goes unchecked for lack of DNA. The CDR3 has 16 amino acids. CDR3 protein: CASSYGLADNTGELFF.

The gene calls are TRBV19 and TRBJ1-5. Germline loops: CDR1 LNHDA, CDR2 SQIVND (reference sequence). CDR3 length: 14 amino acids. CDR3 sequence: CASTRGFGNQPQHF.

The V call is TRBV4-3, the J call TRBJ2-1; TCRdb gives TRBD2 as the D gene, but with no DNA this cannot be confirmed. The CDR3 runs 16 residues. Per germline, CDR1 LGHNA and CDR2 YSLEER. CDR3 residues: CASSQEPSSTTNEQFF.

V gene TRBV9 combines with J gene TRBJ1-4; TCRdb calls TRBD1, which cannot be checked without DNA. Germline assignment: CDR1 SGDLS and CDR2 YYNGEE. CDR3 length: 15 amino acids. The CDR3 loop reads CASSSQDRVHEKLFF.

The gene calls are TRBV16 and TRBJ2-7; with no DNA, the TCRdb D assignment of TRBD1 cannot be verified. The germline gives CDR1 KGHSY, CDR2 FQNENV. CDR3 size: 15 residues. This CDR3 is CASSHHRDRAYEQYF.

This sequence joins TRBV10-3 and TRBJ2-7; TCRdb reports TRBD2, a call that lacks DNA to check it against. This CDR3 is 15 amino acids long. The germline V gene encodes CDR1 ENHRY and CDR2 SYGVKD. CDR3 residues: CAISESLAGGGGQYF.

V is TRBV6-4 and J is TRBJ2-1; with no DNA, the TCRdb D assignment of TRBD2 cannot be verified. The CDR3 has 16 amino acids. Germline V lookup: CDR1 MRHNA, CDR2 SNTAGT. CDR3 loop: CASSALAGSSYNEQFF.

V gene TRBV12-3 or TRBV12-4 combines with J gene TRBJ2-3; TCRdb calls TRBD1, which cannot be checked without DNA. This CDR3 contains 14 residues. The CDR3 sequence: CASSFPGGTDTQYF.

The chain has TRBV12-3 or TRBV12-4 and TRBJ1-1; absent DNA, TCRdb's TRBD1 call cannot be checked. The CDR3 is 13 residues long. CDR3: CASSADRLTEAFF.

This chain links TRBV30 with TRBJ2-3; lacking DNA, the TRBD2 call made by TCRdb goes unchecked. The V gene's germline CDR1 is GTSNPN and CDR2 SVGIG (reference sequence). This CDR3 spans 15 amino acids. The CDR3 is CAWSVLAGDTDTQYF.

This chain joins TRBV20-1 and TRBJ2-1. The CDR3 sequence is 15 residues long. Germline-derived CDR1 and CDR2 are DFQATT and SNEGSKA (reference sequence). CDR3 residues: CSARDKELFYNEQFF.

The rearrangement links TRBV30 to TRBJ2-5; lacking DNA, the TRBD1 call made by TCRdb goes unchecked. The CDR3 covers 13 residues. Per the germline V gene, CDR1 is GTSNPN and CDR2 is SVGIG (reference sequence). CDR3 loop: CAWNRGDLETQYF.

V usage is TRBV3-1 and J usage is TRBJ1-2; the D call of TRBD1 rests on TCRdb alone, since no DNA is present to check it. The CDR3 spans 14 residues. Germline assignment: CDR1 LGHDT and CDR2 YNNKEL (reference sequence). The CDR3 sequence: CASSRQQGAEGYTF.

The rearrangement uses TRBV19 and TRBJ2-1; TCRdb's assignment of TRBD2 cannot be checked, as there is no DNA. The CDR3 extends over 14 amino acids. CDR1 and CDR2 (germline): LNHDA, SQIVND (reference sequence). CDR3 protein: CATKLAGGPSEQFF.

The rearrangement links TRBV7-2 to TRBJ2-2. The CDR3 runs to 13 residues. Germline V gene sequence: CDR1 SGHTA, CDR2 FQGNSA. The CDR3 loop reads CASSFGVAGELFF.

The chain joins TRBV29-1 to TRBJ1-6; no DNA is available, so the TRBD1 call from TCRdb remains unchecked. This CDR3 has 16 amino acids. Germline V CDR1 and CDR2: SQVTM, ANQGSEA. CDR3 in amino acids: CSVEEKNKGPNSPLHF. The full variable domain, its missing parts supplied by reference TRBV29-1 and TRBJ1-6, is SAVISQKPSRDICQRGTSLTIQCQVDSQVTMMFWYRQQPGQSLTLIATANQGSEATYESGFVIDKFPISRPNLTFSTLTVSNMSPEDSSIYLCSVEEKNKGPNSPLHFGNGTRLTVT.

This chain links TRBV5-1 with TRBJ2-2; TCRdb returns TRBD1, unconfirmable since there is no DNA. Germline V CDR1 and CDR2: SGHRS, YFSETQ. The CDR3 covers 15 residues. CDR3 protein: CASIAPGHSNGELFF.

The gene calls are TRBV20-1 and TRBJ2-1; TCRdb's D gene call, TRBD1, goes unchecked for lack of DNA. The CDR3 extends over 14 amino acids. Germline values: CDR1 DFQATT, CDR2 SNEGSKA (reference sequence). The CDR3 here is CSAPDRDQYNEQFF.

The CDR3 here is CASHQPNNEQFF. This chain connects TRBV5-4 to TRBJ2-1. There are 12 residues in the CDR3. Looked up from germline, CDR1 is SGHNT and CDR2 is YYREEE (reference sequence).